Sequencing of this T cell receptor (beta chain) was carried out in a study of cytomegalovirus exposure and HLA in healthy donors. Background on the study: From donors who were HLA-typed, an early data release held about 89 million unique TCRs.

Study-level results: The authors listed 164 TCR beta chains as cytomegalovirus-associated.

Turning to this clone: The antigen is undetermined.

This PCR relied on a set of 60 Vbeta primers and 13 Jbeta primers. Produced via immunoSEQ multiplex PCR; TCRdb's table is partial and in-frame only. The sample includes approximately 59,000 clones, 68% of them seen just once. Likely unrecorded immune exposures existed in these nominally healthy donors. Germline CDR1 and CDR2: MNHEY and SMNVEV (reference sequence). The length of the CDR3 is 18 residues. V gave up 2 bases and J gave up 6 bases; unmatched junction bases: 15. This clonotype was sampled from a middle-aged man in good health and CMV-seropositive. This chain uses TRBV27 with TRBJ2-3; 9 bases fit TRBD1. Sequenced material: PBMCs. CDR3 region: CASSLSSGRGQGLDTQYF. In nucleotides, the CDR3 is TGTGCCAGCAGTTTAAGCTCTGGGAGGGGACAGGGACTGGATACGCAGTATTTT.